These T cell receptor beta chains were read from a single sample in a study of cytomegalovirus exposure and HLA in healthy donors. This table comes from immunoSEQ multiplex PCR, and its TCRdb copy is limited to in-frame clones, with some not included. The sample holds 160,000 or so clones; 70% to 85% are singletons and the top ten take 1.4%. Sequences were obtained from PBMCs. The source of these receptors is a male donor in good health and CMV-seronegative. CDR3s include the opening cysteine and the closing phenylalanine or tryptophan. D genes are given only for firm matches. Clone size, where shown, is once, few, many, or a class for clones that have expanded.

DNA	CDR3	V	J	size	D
TGTGCCAGCAGGAGTAGTAGTTCCGGGGAGCTGTTTTTT	CASRSSSSGELFF	TRBV28	TRBJ2-2	NA	NA
TGTGCCAGCAGCGCATACCGAACCGGGAACACTGAAGCTTTCTTT	CASSAYRTGNTEAFF	TRBV9	TRBJ1-1	NA	NA
TGTGCCAGCAGCGTAGCCGGGATTGTCGATGAGCAGTTCTTC	CASSVAGIVDEQFF	TRBV9	TRBJ2-1	NA	NA
TGTGCCAGCAGCCCTAAGGGACAGCACCAAGAGACCCAGTACTTC	CASSPKGQHQETQYF	TRBV25-1	TRBJ2-5	NA	TRBD1
TGTGCCAGCGGGCTACTCACAGATACGCAGTATTTT	CASGLLTDTQYF	TRBV7-2	TRBJ2-3	NA	NA
TGCGCCAGCAGCTGGGACAGGGGGAACAACGAGCAGTACTTC	CASSWDRGNNEQYF	TRBV5-1	TRBJ2-7	NA	TRBD1
TGTGCCAGCAAGACCTGGACAGGCCTCTCCTACGAGCAGTACTTC	CASKTWTGLSYEQYF	TRBV6-4	TRBJ2-7	few	TRBD1
TGTGCCAGCAGTCCACAGGGGTTAAATGAAAAACTGTTTTTT	CASSPQGLNEKLFF	TRBV25-1	TRBJ1-4	NA	TRBD1
TGCGCCACCAAGGGAGCGGGAGTTACAGATACGCAGTATTTT	CATKGAGVTDTQYF	TRBV5-1	TRBJ2-3	once	TRBD2
TGTGCCAGCAGCTTAGAAGGGGCAGGGGGCGCTTACAATGAGCAGTTCTTC	CASSLEGAGGAYNEQFF	TRBV7-6	TRBJ2-1	NA	TRBD1
TGCGCCAGCAGTCAACAGACTAGCGGGGGCCCCTACGAGCAGTACTTC	CASSQQTSGGPYEQYF	TRBV23-1	TRBJ2-7	NA	TRBD2
TGTGCCTGGACCCGGACTCCGGGGGTGAACACTGAAGCTTTCTTT	CAWTRTPGVNTEAFF	TRBV30	TRBJ1-1	NA	NA
TGCGCCAGCAGTAGGGAAACCACATACGGGGGCACTGAAGCTTTCTTT	CASSRETTYGGTEAFF	TRBV5-1	TRBJ1-1	NA	NA
TGCGCCAGCAGCTTGGAGGGGGGGAGAGACGAGCAGTACTTC	CASSLEGGRDEQYF	TRBV5-1	TRBJ2-7	NA	NA
TGCGCCAGCAGCCGGCCAGGGGTGGAGCAGTTCTTC	CASSRPGVEQFF	TRBV5-1	TRBJ2-1	few	NA
TGTGCCAGCAGTTACTCGAGGGAACCCCCCTACGAGCAGTACTTC	CASSYSREPPYEQYF	TRBV6-5	TRBJ2-7	NA	NA
TGTGCCAGCAGTGAAGCGGGGAGACCAAGCACAGATACGCAGTATTTT	CASSEAGRPSTDTQYF	TRBV6-1	TRBJ2-3	NA	NA
TGTGCCAGCAGCTCCCCCTCTCGCGGGGGCCTCAATGAGCAGTTCTTC	CASSSPSRGGLNEQFF	TRBV5-4	TRBJ2-1	once	NA
TGTGCCAGCTCGGCCGGGACTAGCGATTACAATGAGCAGTTCTTC	CASSAGTSDYNEQFF	TRBV18	TRBJ2-1	NA	TRBD2
TGTGCCAGCAGTCAAGACAGGATTCAAGAGACCCAGTACTTC	CASSQDRIQETQYF	TRBV27	TRBJ2-5	NA	NA
TGTGCCAGCAGCTTACAAAGGGGGAAGGATGAAGCTTTCTTT	CASSLQRGKDEAFF	TRBV7-2	TRBJ1-1	few	NA
TGTGCCAGCAGCTTAGGCACAGACTACGAGCAGTACTTC	CASSLGTDYEQYF	TRBV5-6	TRBJ2-7	few	NA
TGCGCCAGCAGCCAGACTAGCGCAGCCTCCTACGAGCAGTACTTC	CASSQTSAASYEQYF	TRBV4-1	TRBJ2-7	NA	TRBD2
TGCGCCAGCAGCTTGGAAGGACAGAAAGATACGCAGTATTTT	CASSLEGQKDTQYF	TRBV5-1	TRBJ2-3	NA	NA
TGTGCCAGCAGCCCCCGGACAGGGAACACTGAAGCTTTCTTT	CASSPRTGNTEAFF	TRBV7-2	TRBJ1-1	NA	TRBD1
TGTGCCAGCAGCTTAACTAGCGCTGCCGGGGAGCTGTTTTTT	CASSLTSAAGELFF	TRBV7-9	TRBJ2-2	few	TRBD2
TGTGCCAGCAGCCCCGCGCTCACAGATACGCAGTATTTT	CASSPALTDTQYF	TRBV7-3	TRBJ2-3	NA	NA
TGTGCCAGCAGCTTGAGGGGGGGCTCCTACAATGAGCAGTTCTTC	CASSLRGGSYNEQFF	TRBV5-4	TRBJ2-1	NA	NA
TGTGCCAGCAGTTCCCATTCGCGGGAGCAGTACTTC	CASSSHSREQYF	TRBV6-6	TRBJ2-7	NA	NA